The source of this T cell receptor (beta chain) is a study of cytomegalovirus exposure and HLA in healthy donors. Across the whole study: The same platform as the approximately 670 first-cohort repertoires was used for the 90 to 150 validation repertoires, a later analysis reported. Study-level findings and limits: Among the CMV-associated chains, a few were confirmed in vitro as specific for CMV antigens. According to a subsequent analysis, TCR clusters identified in the first cohort showed a tendency to co-occur across the roughly 120 validation repertoires.

Germline CDR1 is MGHRA and CDR2 is YSYEKL. The CDR3 is made up of 14 amino acids. Unmatched junction bases numbered 0, after V lost 4 bases and J lost 4 bases. Only one count was recorded for this clone. Its antigen is undetermined. The repertoire was sequenced with immunoSEQ multiplex PCR; TCRdb's copy has only in-frame clones and lacks some. The sample includes around 200,000 clones, roughly three quarters of them seen just once. The clonotype comes from a woman in her twenties or thirties in good health and CMV-seronegative. Sequencing input: PBMCs. V and J are TRBV4-1 and TRBJ2-5; TRBD2 matches 13 bases. The CDR3 region has the DNA TGCGCCAGCAGCCGGACTAGCGGGAGAGAGACCCAGTACTTC. Encoded protein: CASSRTSGRETQYF.